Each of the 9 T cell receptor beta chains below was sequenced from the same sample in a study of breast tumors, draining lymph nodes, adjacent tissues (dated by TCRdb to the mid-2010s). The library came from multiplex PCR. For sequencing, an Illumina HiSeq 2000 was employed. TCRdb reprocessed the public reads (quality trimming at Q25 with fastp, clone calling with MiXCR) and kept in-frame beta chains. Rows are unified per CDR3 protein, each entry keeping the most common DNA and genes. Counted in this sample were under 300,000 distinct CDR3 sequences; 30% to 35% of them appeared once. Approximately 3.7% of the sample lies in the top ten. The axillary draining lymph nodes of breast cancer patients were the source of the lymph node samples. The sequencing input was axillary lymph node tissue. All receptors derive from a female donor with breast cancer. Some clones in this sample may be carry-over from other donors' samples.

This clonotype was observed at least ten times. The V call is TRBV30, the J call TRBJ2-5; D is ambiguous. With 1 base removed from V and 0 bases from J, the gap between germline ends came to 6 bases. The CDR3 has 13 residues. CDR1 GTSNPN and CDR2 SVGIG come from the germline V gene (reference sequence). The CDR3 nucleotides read TGTGCCTGGAGTGGAATGTACCAAGAGACCCAGTACTTC. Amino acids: CAWSGMYQETQYF.

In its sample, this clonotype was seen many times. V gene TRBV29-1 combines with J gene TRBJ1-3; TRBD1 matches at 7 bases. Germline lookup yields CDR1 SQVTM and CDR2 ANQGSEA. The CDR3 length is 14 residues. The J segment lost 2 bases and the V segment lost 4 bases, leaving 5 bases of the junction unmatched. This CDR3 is CSVVGGFTGNTIYF. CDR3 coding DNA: TGCAGCGTTGTAGGGGGCTTCACTGGAAACACCATATATTTT.

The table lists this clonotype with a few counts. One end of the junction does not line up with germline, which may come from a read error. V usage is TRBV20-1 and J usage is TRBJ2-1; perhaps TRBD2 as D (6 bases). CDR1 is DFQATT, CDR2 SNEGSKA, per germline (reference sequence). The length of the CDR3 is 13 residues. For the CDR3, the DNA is TGCAGTGCTAGAGACGGGGGTATGAATGCGCAGTTCTTC. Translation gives CSARDGGMNAQFF.

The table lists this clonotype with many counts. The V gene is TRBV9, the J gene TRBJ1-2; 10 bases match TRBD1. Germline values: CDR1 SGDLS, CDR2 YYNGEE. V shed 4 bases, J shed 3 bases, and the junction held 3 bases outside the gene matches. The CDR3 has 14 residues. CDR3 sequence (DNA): TGTGCCAGCAGCACGACAGGGGGCGACTATGGCTACACCTTC. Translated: CASSTTGGDYGYTF. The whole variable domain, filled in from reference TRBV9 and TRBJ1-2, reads DSGVTQTPKHLITATGQRVTLRCSPRSGDLSVYWYQQSLDQGLQFLIQYYNGEERAKGNILERFSAQQFPDLHSELNLSSLELGDSALYFCASSTTGGDYGYTFGSGTRLTVV.

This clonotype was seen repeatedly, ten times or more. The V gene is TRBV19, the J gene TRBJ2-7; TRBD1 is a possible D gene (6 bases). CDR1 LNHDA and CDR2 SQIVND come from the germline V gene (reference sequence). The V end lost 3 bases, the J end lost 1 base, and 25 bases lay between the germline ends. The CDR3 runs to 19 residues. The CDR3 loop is CASSIRGYHLCTVSYEQYF. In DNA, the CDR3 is TGTGCCAGTAGTATCAGGGGTTACCACCTCTGCACCGTTTCCTACGAGCAGTACTTC.

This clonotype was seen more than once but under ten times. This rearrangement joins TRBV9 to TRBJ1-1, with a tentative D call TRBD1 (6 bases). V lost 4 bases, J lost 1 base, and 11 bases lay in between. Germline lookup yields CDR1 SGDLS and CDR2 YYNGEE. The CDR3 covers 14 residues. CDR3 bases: TGTGCCAGCAGCACCTGGACAGCGAACACTGAAGCTTTCTTT. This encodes CASSTWTANTEAFF.

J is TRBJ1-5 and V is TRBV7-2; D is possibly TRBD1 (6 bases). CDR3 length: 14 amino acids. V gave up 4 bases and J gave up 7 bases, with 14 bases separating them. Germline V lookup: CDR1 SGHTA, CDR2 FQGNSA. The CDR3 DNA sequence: TGTGCCAGCAGCTCGGAAGGACAGTTCCAGCCCCAGCATTTT. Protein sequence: CASSSEGQFQPQHF. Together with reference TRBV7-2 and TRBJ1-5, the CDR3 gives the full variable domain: GAGVSQSPSNKVTEKGKDVELRCDPISGHTALYWYRQSLGQGLEFLIYFQGNSAPDKSGLPSDRFSAERTGGSVSTLTIQRTQQEDSAVYLCASSSEGQFQPQHFGDGTRLSIL.

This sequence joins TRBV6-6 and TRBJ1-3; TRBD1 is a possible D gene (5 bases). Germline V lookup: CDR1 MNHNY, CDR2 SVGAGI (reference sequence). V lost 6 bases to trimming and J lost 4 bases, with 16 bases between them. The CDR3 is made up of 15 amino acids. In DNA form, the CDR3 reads TGTGCCAGCAGCGAACCGCGGGGCGGCGGAAACACCATATATTTT. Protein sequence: CASSEPRGGGNTIYF.

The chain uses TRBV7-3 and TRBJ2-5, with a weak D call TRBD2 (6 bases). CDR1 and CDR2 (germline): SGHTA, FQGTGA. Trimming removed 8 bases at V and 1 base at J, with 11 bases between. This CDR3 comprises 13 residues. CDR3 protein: CASGIAAQETQYF. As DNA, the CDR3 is TGTGCCAGCGGAATAGCGGCCCAAGAGACCCAGTACTTC.